These 21 T cell receptor beta chains originate from one sample sequenced in a study of control samples from healthy donors and cancer patients. Generated by immunoSEQ multiplex PCR, the TCRdb table keeps only in-frame clones and is missing some. The table records 130,000 or so clones, roughly 84% of them present only once. The sample taken for sequencing was blood. All receptors derive from a man in his forties or fifties in good health.

The chain uses TRBV6-2 or TRBV6-3 and TRBJ1-2, with D unclear. This CDR3 is 12 amino acids long. Germline V gene data show CDR1 as MNHEY and CDR2 as SVGEGT. V was clipped by 5 bases and J by 4 bases, with 8 bases between them. Written as DNA, the CDR3 is TGTGCCAGCAGTGGGCAAACCTATGGCTACACCTTC. Amino acids: CASSGQTYGYTF.

CDR3 sequence reads: CASSLVSGGPDTQYF. In DNA form, the CDR3 reads TGCGCCAGCAGCTTGGTTTCTGGGGGGCCGGATACGCAGTATTTT. V usage is TRBV5-1 and J usage is TRBJ2-3; either TRBD1 or TRBD2 may supply D (6 bases each). The CDR3 contains 15 residues. V dropped 0 bases and J dropped 6 bases, with 14 bases sitting between them. Looked up from germline, CDR1 is SGHRS and CDR2 is YFSETQ. The variable domain in full, with the rest retrieved from reference TRBV5-1 and TRBJ2-3, is KAGVTQTPRYLIKTRGQQVTLSCSPISGHRSVSWYQQTPGQGLQFLFEYFSETQRNKGNFPGRFSGRQFSNSRSEMNVSTLELGDSALYLCASSLVSGGPDTQYFGPGTRLTVL.

This clone was seen a single time. The V and J genes are TRBV5-5 and TRBJ1-1; D uncertain. The CDR3 totals 14 residues. Germline V CDR1 and CDR2: SGHKS, YYEKEE (reference sequence). The V end lost 7 bases, the J end lost 1 base, and 14 bases lay between the germline ends. The CDR3 nucleotides are TGTGCCAGCTCCGAAGGGCGCGGGAACACTGAAGCTTTCTTT. Amino acids: CASSEGRGNTEAFF.

V usage is TRBV7-7 and J usage is TRBJ2-3, with a tentative D call TRBD1 (6 bases). Germline lookup yields CDR1 SSHAT and CDR2 FNYEAQ (reference sequence). There are 15 residues in the CDR3. The ends were cut back, 5 bases at V and 4 bases at J, with 16 bases in the middle. The CDR3, as DNA: TGTGCCAGCAGCCCGAGGGCAGGGGCGGCAGATACGCAGTATTTT. Translation: CASSPRAGAADTQYF.

The rearrangement uses TRBV9 and TRBJ1-3; 8 bases fit TRBD1. The CDR3 loop spans 15 amino acids. Per germline, CDR1 SGDLS and CDR2 YYNGEE. The trim removed 4 bases at V and 4 bases at J, leaving 7 bases unmatched. CDR3 in DNA: TGTGCCAGCAGCCCCCAGGACAGGGCGGGAAACACCATATATTTT. Translating it yields CASSPQDRAGNTIYF.

V is TRBV1 and J is TRBJ2-5; TRBD2 is the table's D call and was not checked against the DNA. TRBV1 is a pseudogene locus. The CDR3 has 19 residues. CDR3 protein: CTSSQLGLQRGPSRETQYF. As DNA, the CDR3 is TGCACCAGCAGCCAACTTGGGCTGCAGCGGGGGCCCTCTCGGGAGACCCAGTACTTC.

A remark on this clone: The sample holds other DNA sequences that translate to the same CDR3. This chain links TRBV7-8 with TRBJ2-3; tentative D call: TRBD1 (5 bases). CDR3 size: 16 residues. CDR1 and CDR2 from the germline V gene are SGHVS and FQNEAQ. V was cut by 5 bases and J by 1 base, with 16 bases left in between. This CDR3 reads CASSPRDQGGTDTQYF. The CDR3 nucleotides read TGTGCCAGCAGCCCCCGCGACCAGGGCGGCACAGATACGCAGTATTTT.

This clone has a single count. The chain joins TRBV6-5 to TRBJ1-1; weak D call: TRBD1 (5 bases). CDR1 MNHEY and CDR2 SVGAGI come from the germline V gene. Trimming took 4 bases from V and 6 from J, leaving 15 bases between them. The CDR3 covers 14 residues. CDR3 nucleotides: TGTGCCAGCAGTTCAGGGCGCTCAAGGGCTGAAGCTTTCTTT. Residues: CASSSGRSRAEAFF.

This sequence joins TRBV7-2 and TRBJ1-3, with unresolved D. The V gene lost 3 bases and the J gene lost 4 bases, with 16 bases spanning the gap. The CDR3 loop spans 16 amino acids. Germline CDR1 is SGHTA and CDR2 is FQGNSA. CDR3 in amino acids: CASSFQLGHSGNTIYF. CDR3 nucleotides: TGTGCCAGCAGCTTCCAACTGGGCCATTCAGGAAACACCATATATTTT.

This clone was found a few times. V usage is TRBV21-1 and J usage is TRBJ1-1. TRBV21-1 constitutes a pseudogene. The CDR3 loop spans 13 amino acids. The CDR3 DNA reads TGTGCCAGCAGCCGACGACATAGGGATGAAGCTTTCTTT. Its translation is CASSRRHRDEAFF.

V and J are TRBV15 and TRBJ1-1; D is undetermined. V was shortened by 0 bases and J by 4 bases, with 9 bases between the two germline ends. This CDR3 spans 14 amino acids. Germline loops: CDR1 LNHNV, CDR2 YYDKDF (reference sequence). For the CDR3, the DNA is TGTGCCACCAGCAGAGATCTCTCGGTCACTGAAGCTTTCTTT. Translating gives CATSRDLSVTEAFF.

The chain links TRBV10-2 to TRBJ2-7; 14 bases align to TRBD2. Germline CDR1 and CDR2: WSHSY and SAAADI. V trimming: 6 bases; J trimming: 2 bases; junction bases outside the gene matches: 12. The CDR3 has 18 residues. In nucleotides, the CDR3 is TGCGCCAGCAGCGAAGGGACTAGCGGGGGCTTACTACCCTACGAGCAGTACTTC. Residues: CASSEGTSGGLLPYEQYF.

The chain joins TRBV20-1 to TRBJ1-2, with a tentative D call TRBD1 (5 bases). The CDR3 has 13 amino acids. V lost 3 bases and J 7 bases, leaving 15 bases between the germline ends. The germline CDR1 and CDR2 sequences are DFQATT and SNEGSKA (reference sequence). The CDR3 DNA reads TGCAGTGCTAGTGCCAGGGATAGCTTTGGCTACACCTTC. Translating gives CSASARDSFGYTF.

Details on this clone: One junction end disagrees with the germline gene, perhaps due to a read error. Other DNA sequences in the same sample also yield this CDR3. The chain links TRBV19 to TRBJ1-3; 7 nucleotides agree with TRBD1. This CDR3 region has 14 residues. The V gene's germline CDR1 is LNHDA and CDR2 SQIVND (reference sequence). CDR3 sequence (DNA): TGCGCCAGTAACGTACAGGGGACTGGAAACACCATATATTTT. It encodes CASNVQGTGNTIYF.

The chain carries TRBV11-3 and TRBJ2-7; 9 bases are shared with TRBD2. V was clipped by 5 bases and J by 0 bases; unmatched bases: 5. The V gene's germline CDR1 is SGHNT and CDR2 YENEEA. The length of the CDR3 is 15 residues. The CDR3 DNA is TGTGCCAGCAGCGCGGGGGGGGGAGGCTCCTACGAGCAGTACTTC. It yields the protein CASSAGGGGSYEQYF.

The gene calls are TRBV9 and TRBJ2-2; TRBD2 aligns across 13 bases. Germline CDR1 reads SGDLS; CDR2 reads YYNGEE. The CDR3 has 18 amino acids. V shed 0 bases and J 4 bases; nucleotides not matched to a gene: 6. The CDR3 sequence: CASSVAVLAGGLTGELFF. CDR3 in DNA: TGTGCCAGCAGCGTAGCTGTACTAGCGGGGGGGCTCACCGGGGAGCTGTTTTTT.

This sequence joins TRBV25-1 and TRBJ2-6; 11 bases map to TRBD1. Trimming took 3 bases from V and 1 from J; bases not matched to a gene: 5. Germline V gene data show CDR1 as MGHDK and CDR2 as SYGVNS. CDR3 size: 18 residues. CDR3 nucleotide sequence: TGTGCCAGCAGTGACGGGACAGGGGGAGGATCTGGGGCCAACGTCCTGACTTTC. The encoded protein is CASSDGTGGGSGANVLTF.

The chain uses TRBV3-1 (or the pseudogene TRBV3-2) and TRBJ2-3; the D gene could be TRBD1 or TRBD2 (5 bases each). Trimming pared 3 bases from V and 9 bases from J, leaving 16 bases between. There are 14 residues in the CDR3. Per germline, CDR1 LGHDT and CDR2 YNNKEL (reference sequence). The CDR3 DNA reads as TGTGCCAGCAGCCAGGAGACCGGGACCCGGACGCAGTATTTT. It yields the protein CASSQETGTRTQYF.

The DNA of the CDR3 is TGTGCCAGCAGTACAAACAGGGACTTTCAGAATACGCAGTATTTT. Residues: CASSTNRDFQNTQYF. The chain links TRBV25-1 to TRBJ2-3; D is possibly TRBD1 or TRBD2 (6 bases each). Trimming removed 5 bases at V and 7 bases at J, with 19 bases between. There are 15 residues in the CDR3. CDR1 MGHDK and CDR2 SYGVNS come from the germline V gene.

The chain carries TRBV11-2 and TRBJ2-3; D might be TRBD1 (5 bases). Germline V CDR1 and CDR2: SGHAT, FQNNGV. V shed 3 bases and J shed 0 bases, with 16 bases lying between them. The length of the CDR3 is 17 residues. The CDR3 region is CASSFLPTETSTDTQYF. CDR3 sequence (DNA): TGTGCCAGCAGCTTTCTGCCGACAGAGACAAGCACAGATACGCAGTATTTT.

V and J are TRBV24-1 and TRBJ1-4; no firm D call. This CDR3 has 11 amino acids. CDR1 and CDR2 from the germline V gene are KGHDR and SFDVKD. Trimming took 9 bases from V and 4 from J, leaving 5 bases between them. The CDR3 reads CATSLNEKLFF. CDR3 DNA: TGTGCCACCTCCCTTAATGAAAAACTGTTTTTT.